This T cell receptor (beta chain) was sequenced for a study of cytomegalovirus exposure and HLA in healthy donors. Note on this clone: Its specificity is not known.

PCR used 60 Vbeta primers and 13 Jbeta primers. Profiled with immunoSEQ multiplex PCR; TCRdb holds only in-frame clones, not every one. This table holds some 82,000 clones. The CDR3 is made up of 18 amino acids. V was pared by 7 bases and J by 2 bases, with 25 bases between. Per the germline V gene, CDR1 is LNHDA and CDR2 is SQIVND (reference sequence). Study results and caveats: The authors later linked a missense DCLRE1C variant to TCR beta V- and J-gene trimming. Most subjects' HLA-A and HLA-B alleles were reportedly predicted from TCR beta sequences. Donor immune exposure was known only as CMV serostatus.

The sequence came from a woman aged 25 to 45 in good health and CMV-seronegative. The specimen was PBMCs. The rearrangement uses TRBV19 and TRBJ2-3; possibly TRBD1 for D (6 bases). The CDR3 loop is CASTRGGPSRGNTDTQYF. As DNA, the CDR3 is TGTGCCAGTACCCGAGGGGGACCCTCGAGGGGTAACACAGATACGCAGTATTTT.